The rows below give T cell receptor beta chains drawn from one sample of a study of T cell responses to AZD1222 COVID-19 vaccine. The repertoire was sequenced with immunoSEQ multiplex PCR; TCRdb's copy has only in-frame clones and lacks some. The sample holds roughly 130,000 clones, about 90% seen once. The source material was peripheral blood, sampled 28 days after the second dose of the MenACWY control vaccine. These receptors were collected from an adult who received the MenACWY meningococcal vaccine as a control. Each CDR3 is given with its conserved first and last residue. D genes are given only for firm matches. Clone size is shown for a subset of rows, as once, few, many or a class of expanded clone.

clone_size,d_call,v_call,j_call,cdr3_nt,cdr3_aa
NA,TRBD1,TRBV19,TRBJ2-1,TGTGCCAGTAGTAGACAGGGGAATCACTACAATGAGCAGTTCTTC,CASSRQGNHYNEQFF
NA,TRBD1,TRBV4-3,TRBJ2-1,TGCGCCAGCAGCCGATCGGCGCAGGGGGTTCGAAATGAGCAGTTCTTC,CASSRSAQGVRNEQFF
NA,NA,TRBV29-1,TRBJ2-1,TGCAGCGGGGGACGAATAAGCTCCTACAATGAGCAGTTCTTC,CSGGRISSYNEQFF
NA,NA,TRBV5-1,TRBJ1-5,TGCGCCAGCAGCTTGGTGCCGGGTGATCAGCCCCAGCATTTT,CASSLVPGDQPQHF
once,TRBD2,TRBV6-4,TRBJ2-3,TGTGCCAGCAGTCCTTTCCCTAGCGGGAGTTCTAGTCCAGATACGCAGTATTTT,CASSPFPSGSSSPDTQYF
once,NA,TRBV3-1/TRBV3-2,TRBJ2-2,TGTGCCAGCAGTTCCCCTTCCGGGGAGCTGTTTTTT,CASSSPSGELFF
NA,NA,TRBV15,TRBJ1-1,TGTGCCACCAAATCAGGGCCCACTGAAGCTTTCTTT,CATKSGPTEAFF
NA,NA,TRBV29-1,TRBJ2-5,TGCAGCGTTGAAACCTCAGGGCCCGCAGAGACCCAGTACTTC,CSVETSGPAETQYF
NA,TRBD1,TRBV2,TRBJ2-1,TGTGCCAGCAGGGTGGACAGGGCGGCGAATGAGCAGTTCTTC,CASRVDRAANEQFF
NA,NA,TRBV7-2,TRBJ1-2,TGTGCCAGCAGCCACCTAACACCGCGGGATGGCTACACCTTC,CASSHLTPRDGYTF
NA,NA,TRBV2,TRBJ1-6,TGTGCCAGCAGTCGCGAACAAATTAATTCACCCCTCCACTTT,CASSREQINSPLHF
NA,NA,TRBV18,TRBJ1-2,TGTGCCAGCTCGGGGACAACGGATGGCTACACCTTC,CASSGTTDGYTF
NA,TRBD1,TRBV9,TRBJ1-4,TGTGCCAGCAGCGTGGGACAGAATCATGAAAAACTGTTTTTT,CASSVGQNHEKLFF
once,TRBD2,TRBV11-2,TRBJ2-1,TGTGCCAGCAGCTTAGCGGGGGGGCCGGGAGAAGAGCAGTTCTTC,CASSLAGGPGEEQFF
few,NA,TRBV6-4,TRBJ2-2,TGTGCCAGCAGTGACAGGGAGAACACCGGGGAGCTGTTTTTT,CASSDRENTGELFF
NA,NA,TRBV5-4,TRBJ1-5,TGTGCCAGCAGCTTCCTTGAGGGGCCCCAGCATTTT,CASSFLEGPQHF
NA,TRBD2,TRBV5-8,TRBJ2-1,TGTGCCAGCAGCTTTAGTAGTACTAGCGGGAGGTATGAGCAGTTCTTC,CASSFSSTSGRYEQFF
NA,TRBD2,TRBV19,TRBJ2-2,TGTGCCAGTAGTATCGGGAGGGTCGTGGTTTCCGGGGAGCTGTTTTTT,CASSIGRVVVSGELFF
NA,TRBD2,TRBV9,TRBJ2-3,TGTGCCAGCAGCGTTGAGGGACTAGCGGGAGGTACAGATACGCAGTATTTT,CASSVEGLAGGTDTQYF
NA,TRBD1,TRBV2,TRBJ1-1,TGTGCCAGCAGTCTAGAATCTAGACAGGGGGCGCCGACTGAAGCTTTCTTT,CASSLESRQGAPTEAFF
NA,TRBD1,TRBV7-2,TRBJ2-4,TGTGCCAGCAGCCCAGCACAGGGGACCAAAAACATTCAGTACTTC,CASSPAQGTKNIQYF
NA,NA,TRBV19,TRBJ1-5,TGTGCCAGTAGTATGGCCTGGCTTGGTGGGAATCAGCCCCAGCATTTT,CASSMAWLGGNQPQHF
once,NA,TRBV28,TRBJ2-3,TGTGCCAGCAGTTTGTTCGGCAGGGGATTGAGTAGTACAGATACGCAGTATTTT,CASSLFGRGLSSTDTQYF
NA,TRBD2,TRBV28,TRBJ2-3,TGTGCCAGCAGTTTAGCTGGCCTAGCGGGACGGCTCACAGATACGCAGTATTTT,CASSLAGLAGRLTDTQYF
once,NA,TRBV12-3/TRBV12-4,TRBJ2-5,TGTGCCAGCAGCGGGACCACCGCTGAGACCCAGTACTTC,CASSGTTAETQYF
NA,TRBD2,TRBV5-1,TRBJ2-7,TGCGCCAGCAGCCCCGGTGGAGATCGGACTAGCGGGGTTGTCCCCTACGAGCAGTACTTC,CASSPGGDRTSGVVPYEQYF
once,NA,TRBV5-8,TRBJ2-5,TGTGCCAGCAGCTCGGGGGCCTCTAGCGGTGCCGAGTTTGGCGAGACCCAGTACTTC,CASSSGASSGAEFGETQYF
NA,NA,TRBV28,TRBJ1-6,TGTGCCAGCAGTACCTCGGGCCGAGCGGGTTCACCCCTCCACTTT,CASSTSGRAGSPLHF
NA,NA,TRBV7-2,TRBJ1-3,TGTGCCAGCAGCTTCCCAGGGGTGAACACCATATATTTT,CASSFPGVNTIYF
NA,NA,TRBV10-1,TRBJ2-2,TGCGCCAGCAGTGACAGGTCGGGAACCGGGGAGCTGTTTTTT,CASSDRSGTGELFF
NA,NA,TRBV7-9,TRBJ1-1,TGTGCCAGCAGCTTAGCGCACGGAACGAACACTGAAGCTTTCTTT,CASSLAHGTNTEAFF
NA,NA,TRBV7-8,TRBJ2-4,TGTGCCAGCAGCTTAGAGGCAGGGTTGGACATTCAGTACTTC,CASSLEAGLDIQYF
NA,NA,TRBV19,TRBJ2-3,TGTGCCAGTAGTATCTCCCCCCGGACAGCTAGCACAGATACGCAGTATTTT,CASSISPRTASTDTQYF
NA,TRBD1,TRBV11-2,TRBJ1-3,TGTGCCAGCAGCTTAGTGCAGGGGGCGAGAAACACCATATATTTT,CASSLVQGARNTIYF
NA,NA,TRBV4-3,TRBJ1-4,TGCGCCAGCAGCCAACTTACGGGGGCGCAAAATGAAAAACTGTTTTTT,CASSQLTGAQNEKLFF
once,TRBD1,TRBV7-9,TRBJ1-3,TGTGCCAGCAGCTGGGACAGTTTTTCTGGAAACACCATATATTTT,CASSWDSFSGNTIYF
NA,NA,TRBV7-3,TRBJ2-2,TGTGCCAGCAGGACCGAGGGGGCGAACACCGGGGAGCTGTTTTTT,CASRTEGANTGELFF
NA,NA,TRBV25-1,TRBJ1-6,TGTGCCAGCAGTCTCGGGGGTGGCTATAATTCACCCCTCCACTTT,CASSLGGGYNSPLHF
NA,TRBD1,TRBV6-5,TRBJ1-2,TGTGCCAGCAGTTACTTCGCCAGGGGGCCTGGCTACACCTTC,CASSYFARGPGYTF
NA,TRBD2,TRBV19,TRBJ2-7,TGTGCCAGTAGTACGCAGGGACTAGCGGGAGGGCCCGCCTACGAGCAGTACTTC,CASSTQGLAGGPAYEQYF
NA,TRBD1,TRBV6-1,TRBJ1-5,TGTGCCAGCAGAGAAGGACAGGTCAGCAATCAGCCCCAGCATTTT,CASREGQVSNQPQHF
NA,NA,TRBV7-8,TRBJ2-7,TGTGCCAGCAGCTTAGCCGGACATGGTGGCGAGCAGTACTTC,CASSLAGHGGEQYF
NA,NA,TRBV5-1,TRBJ2-5,TGCGCCAGCAGCTCGCATGAGACCCAGTACTTC,CASSSHETQYF
NA,TRBD2,TRBV28,TRBJ2-7,TGTGCCAGCCAGCGGCGGGGGGTCTCCTACGAGCAGTACTTC,CASQRRGVSYEQYF
NA,NA,TRBV6-5,TRBJ1-1,TGTGCCAGCAGTTACGCGCTGGCGGAGATGAACACTGAAGCTTTCTTT,CASSYALAEMNTEAFF
NA,NA,TRBV5-1,TRBJ1-3,TGCGCCAGCAGCCGAGAGGGGTTCAGCTACTCTGGAAACACCATATATTTT,CASSREGFSYSGNTIYF
NA,NA,TRBV19,TRBJ1-5,TGTGCCAGTAGTATCGGACAGTGGAGCAATCAGCCCCAGCATTTT,CASSIGQWSNQPQHF